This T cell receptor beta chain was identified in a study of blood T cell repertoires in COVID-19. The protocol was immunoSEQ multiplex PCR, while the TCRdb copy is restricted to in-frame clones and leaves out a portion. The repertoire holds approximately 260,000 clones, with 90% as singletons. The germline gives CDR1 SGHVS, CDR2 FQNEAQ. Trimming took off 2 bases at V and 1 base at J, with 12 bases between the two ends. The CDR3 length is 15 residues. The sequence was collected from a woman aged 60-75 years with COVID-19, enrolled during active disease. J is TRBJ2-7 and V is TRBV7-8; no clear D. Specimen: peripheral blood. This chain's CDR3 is CASSLNEPSSYEQYF. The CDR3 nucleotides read TGTGCCAGCAGCTTAAATGAGCCTAGTTCCTACGAGCAGTACTTC.